A selection of T cell receptor beta chains follows, all from one sample in a study of shared clonotypes between healthy human individuals. TCRdb keeps only in-frame clones here, not all; method: immunoSEQ multiplex PCR. The sample holds about 680,000 clones, about three quarters seen once. The source material was memory CD4+ T cells sorted from blood. These receptors all stem from a woman in her 30s in good health. CDR3s include the opening cysteine and the closing phenylalanine or tryptophan. The D gene is left open where the match is weak. Clone size is stated in some rows and not others, as once, few, many or a class when expanded.

clone_size	cdr3_length	d_call	v_call	j_call	cdr3_aa	cdr3_nt
-	15	TRBD1	TRBV18	TRBJ1-2	CASSVRQGADYGYTF	TGTGCCAGCTCAGTGAGACAGGGGGCGGACTATGGCTACACCTTC
few	14	TRBD1	TRBV4-1	TRBJ1-2	CASSLDREVYGYTF	TGCGCCAGCAGCCTAGACAGGGAGGTCTATGGCTACACCTTC
-	14	-	TRBV5-1	TRBJ2-1	CASSLGAEDNEQFF	TGCGCCAGCAGCTTGGGCGCAGAAGACAATGAGCAGTTCTTC
-	15	-	TRBV15	TRBJ2-2	CATSRVETGRRELFF	TGTGCCACCAGCAGAGTAGAGACAGGGAGGAGGGAGCTGTTTTTT
-	16	TRBD1	TRBV9	TRBJ2-1	CASSARQGNPYNEQFF	TGTGCCAGCAGCGCACGACAGGGTAACCCCTACAATGAGCAGTTCTTC
-	14	TRBD2	TRBV18	TRBJ2-7	CASSPTLATYEQYF	TGTGCCAGCTCACCTACACTAGCGACCTACGAGCAGTACTTC
-	15	TRBD1	TRBV5-5	TRBJ1-3	CASSLPTGDGNTIYF	TGTGCCAGCAGCTTGCCCACAGGGGACGGAAACACCATATATTTT
many	19	TRBD2	TRBV2	TRBJ2-4	CASSHREGQRELAKNIQYF	TGTGCCAGCAGCCACCGGGAGGGGCAGCGGGAGTTAGCCAAAAACATTCAGTACTTC
-	14	TRBD2	TRBV30	TRBJ2-1	CAWRGGGSYNEQFF	TGTGCCTGGAGGGGGGGAGGGTCCTACAATGAGCAGTTCTTC
-	14	-	TRBV6-1	TRBJ1-2	CASSPEPPFYGYTF	TGTGCCAGCAGTCCGGAACCCCCCTTCTATGGCTACACCTTC
few	14	-	TRBV25-1	TRBJ2-7	CASTKTGQGYEQYF	TGTGCCAGCACTAAAACGGGGCAGGGGTACGAGCAGTACTTC
few	15	TRBD2	TRBV7-8	TRBJ2-7	CASSPREGRSYEQYF	TGTGCCAGCAGTCCTCGGGAGGGCCGGTCCTACGAGCAGTACTTC
-	14	-	TRBV5-1	TRBJ2-1	CASSLDSGYNEQFF	TGCGCCAGCAGCTTGGATAGTGGTTACAATGAGCAGTTCTTC
-	15	TRBD2	TRBV28	TRBJ2-7	CASSFSGLPSYEQYF	TGTGCCAGCAGTTTTAGCGGGCTCCCCTCCTACGAGCAGTACTTC
-	15	-	TRBV7-2	TRBJ1-5	CASSQKAGSNQPQHF	TGTGCCAGCAGCCAGAAAGCAGGGTCCAATCAGCCCCAGCATTTT
-	16	-	TRBV7-2	TRBJ1-5	CASRTDSLSNNQPQHF	TGTGCCAGCAGAACCGACAGCCTTTCCAACAATCAGCCCCAGCATTTT
many	13	-	TRBV7-9	TRBJ2-7	CASGPTGLYEQYF	TGTGCCAGCGGTCCGACAGGCCTCTACGAGCAGTACTTC
-	12	-	TRBV11-3	TRBJ1-1	CASSPVESEAFF	TGTGCCAGCAGCCCAGTGGAGTCTGAAGCTTTCTTT
-	13	-	TRBV5-1	TRBJ1-2	CASSTGTAYGYTF	TGCGCCAGCAGCACCGGGACGGCCTATGGCTACACCTTC
-	15	-	TRBV6-4	TRBJ1-5	CASRAKDSRDQPQHF	TGTGCCAGCAGAGCCAAAGACAGTCGAGATCAGCCCCAGCATTTT
-	10	-	TRBV20-1	TRBJ2-5	CSARQETQYF	TGCAGTGCTAGACAAGAGACCCAGTACTTC
once	14	-	TRBV25-1	TRBJ1-4	CASSRGGTNEKLFF	TGTGCCAGCAGTAGGGGGGGAACTAATGAAAAACTGTTTTTT
-	17	-	TRBV14	TRBJ1-1	CASSQKGRIRSNTEAFF	TGTGCCAGCAGCCAGAAGGGACGGATCAGATCAAACACTGAAGCTTTCTTT
-	13	TRBD1	TRBV28	TRBJ1-2	CASSFANRGGYTF	TGTGCCAGCAGTTTCGCGAACAGGGGCGGCTACACCTTC
-	14	-	TRBV2	TRBJ2-3	CASQGRTSTDTQYF	TGTGCCTCCCAGGGAAGAACTAGCACAGATACGCAGTATTTT
-	11	-	TRBV20-1	TRBJ1-1	CSATPQVEAFF	TGCAGTGCTACCCCGCAGGTTGAAGCTTTCTTT
-	17	-	TRBV19	TRBJ1-5	CATQRGGSLGSNQPQHF	TGTGCCACCCAGCGGGGGGGATCCCTCGGCAGCAATCAGCCCCAGCATTTT
-	15	-	TRBV27	TRBJ2-7	CASRTRSGSSYEQYF	TGTGCCAGCAGAACTAGATCCGGAAGCTCCTACGAGCAGTACTTC
once	14	-	TRBV2	TRBJ1-4	CASSTGRSNEKLFF	TGTGCCAGCAGCACAGGACGGTCTAATGAAAAACTGTTTTTT
-	13	-	TRBV25-1	TRBJ2-1	CASSEMGNNEQFF	TGTGCCAGCAGTGAAATGGGTAACAATGAGCAGTTCTTC
-	15	-	TRBV6-5	TRBJ1-5	CASSTDGRGHQPQHF	TGTGCCAGCAGTACGGACGGTAGGGGACATCAGCCCCAGCATTTT
-	17	TRBD2	TRBV7-6	TRBJ2-7	CASSSILAGDESYEQYF	TGTGCCAGCAGCTCAATACTAGCGGGAGATGAGTCCTACGAGCAGTACTTC
-	19	-	TRBV10-1	TRBJ1-2	CASSQRNWMRGKGDGGYTF	TGCGCCAGCAGCCAAAGAAACTGGATGCGGGGAAAAGGGGACGGAGGCTACACCTTC
-	13	-	TRBV28	TRBJ1-5	CASSWGFGQPQHF	TGTGCCAGCTCCTGGGGGTTTGGTCAGCCCCAGCATTTT
-	13	-	TRBV29-1	TRBJ2-3	CSVLRGMTDTQYF	TGCAGCGTGCTGAGGGGGATGACAGATACGCAGTATTTT
few	13	TRBD1	TRBV27	TRBJ2-7	CASSLRQGHEQYF	TGTGCCAGCAGTTTACGACAGGGCCACGAGCAGTACTTC
-	14	-	TRBV19	TRBJ2-1	CASRFGRTNNEQFF	TGTGCCAGTCGGTTTGGACGTACGAACAATGAGCAGTTCTTC
-	15	-	TRBV7-9	TRBJ2-2	CASSLVPGISGELFF	TGTGCCAGCAGCTTAGTCCCAGGGATATCCGGGGAGCTGTTTTTT
-	14	-	TRBV14	TRBJ2-5	CASSQLRLPGTQYF	TGTGCCAGCAGCCAATTAAGACTCCCAGGGACCCAGTACTTC
-	14	-	TRBV5-1	TRBJ1-4	CASSPAQGNEKLFF	TGCGCCAGCAGTCCCGCCCAGGGGAATGAAAAACTGTTTTTT
-	17	TRBD2	TRBV4-1	TRBJ2-3	CASSQGALAGVLDTQYF	TGCGCCAGCAGCCAAGGTGCGTTAGCGGGAGTACTAGATACGCAGTATTTT
-	14	-	TRBV5-6	TRBJ2-3	CASSLVDRRDTQYF	TGTGCCAGCAGCTTGGTCGACAGGAGGGATACGCAGTATTTT
-	16	-	TRBV9	TRBJ2-3	CASSARREMSTDTQYF	TGTGCCAGCAGCGCCCGGCGCGAGATGAGCACAGATACGCAGTATTTT
-	14	-	TRBV6-6	TRBJ2-7	CASSYLKRNNEQYF	TGTGCCAGCAGTTACCTTAAGCGGAATAACGAGCAGTACTTC
few	15	TRBD2	TRBV6-5	TRBJ2-3	CASSSLAGGLNTQYF	TGTGCCAGCAGTTCCCTAGCGGGAGGTTTGAATACGCAGTATTTT
-	15	-	TRBV7-2	TRBJ2-7	CASSLMVGGTYEQYF	TGTGCCAGCAGCTTGATGGTCGGCGGGACCTACGAGCAGTACTTC
-	14	-	TRBV19	TRBJ1-2	CASSIAGGEGGYTF	TGTGCCAGTAGTATCGCCGGAGGGGAAGGTGGCTACACCTTC
-	13	-	TRBV28	TRBJ1-2	CASSSQGHYGYTF	TGTGCCAGCAGTTCACAGGGTCACTATGGCTACACCTTC
few	13	-	TRBV2	TRBJ1-2	CASRPDSDYGYTF	TGTGCCAGCAGACCGGACAGCGACTATGGCTACACCTTC
-	16	TRBD1	TRBV6-6	TRBJ1-2	CASSYGTGNLNYGYTF	TGTGCCAGCAGTTACGGGACAGGGAACTTAAACTATGGCTACACCTTC
-	14	TRBD2	TRBV7-2	TRBJ2-5	CASSLAAVKETQYF	TGTGCCAGCTCACTAGCGGCGGTAAAAGAGACCCAGTACTTC
few	17	-	TRBV7-6	TRBJ2-5	CASSLTGALPHQETQYF	TGTGCCAGCAGCTTGACGGGGGCCTTGCCTCACCAAGAGACCCAGTACTTC
-	17	-	TRBV2	TRBJ1-1	CASSAGGATGQNTEAFF	TGTGCCAGCAGTGCCGGGGGCGCCACCGGTCAGAACACTGAAGCTTTCTTT
-	17	-	TRBV4-1	TRBJ1-3	CASSQPLDRASGNTIYF	TGCGCCAGCAGCCAACCCCTGGATAGGGCCTCTGGAAACACCATATATTTT
-	13	-	TRBV18	TRBJ2-5	CASSLGNSETQYF	TGTGCCAGCTCACTGGGGAACTCGGAGACCCAGTACTTC
-	16	-	TRBV9	TRBJ1-3	CASSPRREASGNTIYF	TGTGCCAGCAGCCCAAGGAGAGAGGCCTCTGGAAACACCATATATTTT
-	15	TRBD1	TRBV7-2	TRBJ1-1	CASSLGGQRNTEAFF	TGTGCCAGCAGCTTAGGGGGACAGAGGAACACTGAAGCTTTCTTT